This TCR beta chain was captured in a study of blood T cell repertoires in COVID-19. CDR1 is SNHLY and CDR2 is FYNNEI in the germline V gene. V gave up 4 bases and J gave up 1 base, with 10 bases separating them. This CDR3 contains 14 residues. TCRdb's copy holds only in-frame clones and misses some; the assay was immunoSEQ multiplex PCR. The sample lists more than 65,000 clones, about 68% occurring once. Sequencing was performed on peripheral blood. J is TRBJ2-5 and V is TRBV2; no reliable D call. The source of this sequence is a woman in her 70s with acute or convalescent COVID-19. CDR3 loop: CASSVPGAQETQYF. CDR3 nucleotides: TGTGCCAGCAGTGTACCCGGAGCCCAAGAGACCCAGTACTTC.